This T cell receptor beta chain appears in the sequencing data of a study of tumor-infiltrating lymphocytes in primary liver carcinoma. Concerning this clonotype: The junction departs from the called germline gene at one end, perhaps through a read error.

From approximately 20-30 mg of unsorted bulk tissue, DNA and RNA were co-extracted together. Researchers generated TCR beta cDNA from approximately 0.55 ug of total RNA, relying on a constant-region primer. Libraries of TCR beta came from three nested multiplex PCR rounds with slightly modified ARM-PCR. Each of the first two PCR rounds ran roughly 10 cycles with TRBV1-TRBV30 forward and C-beta reverse primers. TCRdb redid the calling of the multiplex PCR reads with MiXCR, one entry per CDR3 protein. The table lists 50,000 to 70,000 distinct CDR3 sequences, just over 70% of them singletons. Per germline, CDR1 SGHKS and CDR2 YYEKEE (reference sequence). This CDR3 is 15 amino acids long.

The chain couples TRBV5-5 to TRBJ2-1, with TRBD1 matching 7 bases. The specimen sequenced was liver tumor tissue from sampling region 2. Subset described: tumor region T2, inferior pole. The TCR was taken from a man aged 35 to 55 with primary liver carcinoma and hepatitis B virus infection. CDR3 coding DNA: TGTGCTAGCAGTCCTGGACAGGATTCCTACAATGAGCAGCTCTTC. Translated, it gives CASSPGQDSYNEQLF.